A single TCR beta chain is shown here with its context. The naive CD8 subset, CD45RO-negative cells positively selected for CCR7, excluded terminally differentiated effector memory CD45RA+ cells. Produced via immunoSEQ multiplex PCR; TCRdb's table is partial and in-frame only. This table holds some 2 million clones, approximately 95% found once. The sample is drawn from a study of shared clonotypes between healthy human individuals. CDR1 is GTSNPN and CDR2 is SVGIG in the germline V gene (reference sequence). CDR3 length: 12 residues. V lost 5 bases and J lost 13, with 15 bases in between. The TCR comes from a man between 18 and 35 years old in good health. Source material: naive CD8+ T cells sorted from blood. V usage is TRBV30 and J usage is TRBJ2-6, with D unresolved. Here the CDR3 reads CAWAAPFLVLTF. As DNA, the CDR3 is TGTGCCTGGGCCGCCCCCTTCCTGGTCCTGACTTTC.